The 10 T cell receptor beta chains presented below share a single source sample, sequenced in a study of CD8 T cells in ankylosing spondylitis. Study-level results: There was a TCR beta motif, made of several highly homologous variants, that appeared characteristic of ankylosing spondylitis blood.

One entry per CDR3 protein results from TCRdb running MiXCR on the 5' RACE reads. Of under 950,000 distinct CDR3 sequences listed, around 20% were seen once; the top ten hold under 20%. Which antigens these TCRs recognize remains unknown. The material sequenced was blood, either unsorted or a sorted T cell fraction (not recorded which). These receptors all come from a male donor with ankylosing spondylitis.

The J gene is TRBJ1-4, the V gene TRBV13, with TRBD1 matching 7 bases. CDR1 PRHDT and CDR2 FYEKMQ come from the germline V gene (reference sequence). The CDR3 loop spans 17 amino acids. Unmatched junction bases numbered 12, after V lost 8 bases and J lost 0 bases. The CDR3 nucleotides read TGTGCCAGCGCCCGCCGGGACAGCCTGACAACTAATGAAAAACTGTTTTTT. Amino acid sequence: CASARRDSLTTNEKLFF.

A few counts support this clonotype. The chain uses TRBV7-2 and TRBJ2-5; perhaps TRBD2 as D (5 bases). The CDR3 sequence is 13 residues long. The germline V gene has CDR1 SGHTA and CDR2 FQGNSA. The V and J ends lost 5 bases and 5 bases respectively, with 12 bases between them. The CDR3 spells CASSRPGWETQYF. CDR3 DNA sequence: TGTGCCAGCAGCCGGCCGGGGTGGGAGACCCAGTACTTC.

The chain has TRBV12-3 or TRBV12-4 and TRBJ2-2; 9 nucleotides match TRBD2. Unmatched junction bases numbered 9, after V lost 5 bases and J lost 2 bases. The CDR3 is 17 residues long. Here the CDR3 DNA reads TGTGCCAGCAGTCCCGAATCGCTAGCGGGAAACACCGGGGAGCTGTTTTTT. It specifies CASSPESLAGNTGELFF.

This clonotype was seen only a few times. The chain employs TRBV9 and TRBJ2-2; D is perhaps TRBD1 (5 bases). The CDR3 has 16 amino acids. Per the germline V gene, CDR1 is SGDLS and CDR2 is YYNGEE. Trimming pared 0 bases from V and 4 bases from J, leaving 13 bases between. CDR3 region: CASSVAPDTRTGELFF. DNA for the CDR3: TGTGCCAGCAGCGTAGCCCCGGACACGCGCACCGGGGAGCTGTTTTTT.

The chain employs TRBV7-9 and TRBJ2-5; D call uncertain. Germline loops: CDR1 SEHNR, CDR2 FQNEAQ (reference sequence). The CDR3 consists of 15 residues. Between the trimmed V and J ends, which lost 5 bases and 1 base, there was a span of 14 bases. The CDR3 loop is CASSPPGGFQETQYF. DNA of the CDR3: TGTGCCAGCAGCCCCCCCGGCGGATTCCAAGAGACCCAGTACTTC.

J is TRBJ1-2 and V is TRBV4-2; no clear D. V lost 1 base, J lost 13 bases, and 13 bases lay in between. The germline gives CDR1 LGHNA, CDR2 YNFKEQ. CDR3 length: 12 amino acids. In DNA form, the CDR3 reads TGTGCCAGCAGCCAAGGCGGAGGGTTGAGCACCTTC. The encoded protein is CASSQGGGLSTF.

This chain joins TRBV27 and TRBJ2-1; 7 nucleotides match TRBD1. CDR3 length equals 17 residues. V shed 2 bases, J shed 2 bases, and the junction held 9 bases outside the gene matches. Germline-derived CDR1 and CDR2 are MNHEY and SMNVEV (reference sequence). CDR3 in amino acids: CASSLRVSGTAYNEQFF. As DNA, the CDR3 is TGTGCCAGCAGTTTAAGAGTGAGTGGGACAGCCTACAATGAGCAGTTCTTC.

The CDR3 protein is CSAGLDTPNNYGYTF. DNA for the CDR3: TGCAGTGCTGGATTAGACACTCCCAATAACTATGGCTACACCTTC. This chain joins TRBV20-1 and TRBJ1-2, with D hard to call. V lost 5 bases to trimming and J lost 1 base, with 17 bases between them. The CDR3 is 15 amino acids. The V gene's germline CDR1 is DFQATT and CDR2 SNEGSKA (reference sequence).

This clonotype showed up just a few times. The rearrangement links TRBV11-3 to TRBJ2-1, with D perhaps TRBD1 or TRBD2 (5 bases each). CDR3 length: 15 amino acids. Trimming took 3 bases from V and 2 from J, leaving 11 bases between them. CDR1 and CDR2 from the germline V gene are SGHNT and YENEEA. CDR3 DNA sequence: TGTGCCAGCAGCTTTATCCAGGGACCCTACAATGAGCAGTTCTTC. Protein sequence: CASSFIQGPYNEQFF.

This clonotype was seen a single time. The genes are TRBV11-1 and TRBJ2-5; 15 bases line up with TRBD2. The CDR3 runs 18 residues. V shed 5 bases and J 2 bases; nucleotides not matched to a gene: 9. The germline gives CDR1 SGHAT, CDR2 FQDESV (reference sequence). This chain's CDR3 is CASSPRWGTSGGQETQYF. CDR3 DNA sequence: TGTGCCAGCAGCCCCCGATGGGGGACTAGCGGGGGGCAAGAGACCCAGTACTTC.